These 28 T cell receptor beta chains were sequenced from one sample in a study of T cell repertoires in ileal Crohn's disease (dated by TCRdb to about 2019). In the paper's terms, the time point label means: neoterminal ileum biopsy at postoperative endoscopy, about 6 months after surgery. The receptor library was made with the immunoSEQ multiplex PCR assay. Held by TCRdb, this immuneACCESS table contains in-frame sequences only and omits some clones. Under half of the omission traces to an unresolved V gene where checked; the cause of the rest is unknown. A total of 55,000 to 65,000 clones appear in this sample, about 88% of them only once. In total, the top ten clones hold under 2.5% of the sample. Sequencing was carried out using ileal tissue. These receptors all come from an adult with Crohn's disease.

This sequence joins TRBV6-5 and TRBJ2-3, with TRBD1 matching 10 bases. CDR1 and CDR2 from the germline V gene are MNHEY and SVGAGI. With V trimmed by 6 bases and J by 0 bases, 3 bases remained unmatched. CDR3 length: 15 residues. CDR3 residues: CASSRQGASTDTQYF. CDR3 nucleotide sequence: TGTGCCAGCAGCAGACAGGGGGCAAGCACAGATACGCAGTATTTT.

This sequence joins TRBV21-1 and TRBJ2-5; the table's TRBD1 call for D was not verified on the DNA. TRBV21-1 is reported as a pseudogene. This CDR3 region has 15 residues. CDR3 DNA: TGTGCCAGCAGCGCCCAGGGGGCCCGTAAAGAGACCCAGTACTTC. It is translated as CASSAQGARKETQYF.

The chain has TRBV2 and TRBJ1-5, with TRBD1 identical over 7 bases. With V trimmed by 8 bases and J by 6 bases, 7 bases remained unmatched. Germline CDR1 SNHLY, CDR2 FYNNEI. This CDR3 is built from 13 residues. CDR3 protein: CASGQGGSQPQHF. The CDR3 nucleotides read TGTGCCAGCGGCCAGGGGGGATCTCAGCCCCAGCATTTT.

V and J are TRBV19 and TRBJ1-2; possible D gene TRBD1, 5 bases. In germline, CDR1 is LNHDA, CDR2 SQIVND (reference sequence). The CDR3 loop spans 14 amino acids. Trimming stripped 7 bases from V and 2 bases from J, with 14 bases between. The CDR3 nucleotides read TGTGCCAGTACCCACCCAGGGTCCAACTATGGCTACACCTTC. This codes for CASTHPGSNYGYTF. Full variable domain (remainder filled in from reference TRBV19 and TRBJ1-2): DGGITQSPKYLFRKEGQNVTLSCEQNLNHDAMYWYRQDPGQGLRLIYYSQIVNDFQKGDIAEGYSVSREKKESFPLTVTSAQKNPTAFYLCASTHPGSNYGYTFGSGTRLTVV.

The chain is built from TRBV6-5 and TRBJ2-3; 9 bases fit TRBD2. J gave up 5 bases and V 1 base, and 4 bases lay outside the gene matches. The CDR3 loop spans 15 amino acids. The V gene's germline CDR1 is MNHEY and CDR2 SVGAGI. CDR3 sequence (DNA): TGTGCCAGCAGTTACTGGGGCGGGGGGGAAGATACGCAGTATTTT. Protein product: CASSYWGGGEDTQYF.

The rearrangement links TRBV7-7 to TRBJ2-1; TRBD1 agrees at 12 bases. The junction had 9 bases not matched to a gene; V was cut back by 5 bases and J by 7 bases. CDR1 SSHAT and CDR2 FNYEAQ come from the germline V gene (reference sequence). The CDR3 is 16 amino acids. CDR3: CASSKGTGGERNEQFF. DNA for the CDR3: TGTGCCAGCAGCAAAGGGACAGGGGGCGAGAGAAATGAGCAGTTCTTC.

This clone was seen once. The chain carries TRBV29-1 and TRBJ2-1; the match to TRBD2 covers 12 bases. The CDR3 covers 14 residues. V lost 4 bases, J lost 9 bases, and 7 bases stayed unmatched. Germline assignment: CDR1 SQVTM and CDR2 ANQGSEA. The CDR3 region is CSVGKTSGRSEQFF. In DNA form, the CDR3 reads TGCAGCGTTGGAAAAACTAGCGGGAGGTCTGAGCAGTTCTTC.

The CDR3 loop reads CASSLVGQQGEKLFF. Written as DNA, the CDR3 is TGTGCCAGCAGTTTAGTAGGACAGCAGGGTGAAAAACTGTTTTTT. The chain joins TRBV28 to TRBJ1-4; a possible D gene is TRBD1 (6 bases). The length of the CDR3 is 15 residues. The V gene lost 2 bases and the J gene lost 7 bases, with 14 bases spanning the gap. Germline loops: CDR1 MDHEN, CDR2 SYDVKM.

This clone was detected only once. The V gene is TRBV5-4, the J gene TRBJ2-1; 8 positions agree with TRBD1. Looked up from germline, CDR1 is SGHNT and CDR2 is YYREEE (reference sequence). Losses at the gene ends were 4 bases for V and 0 bases for J; bases not matched to a gene: 6. There are 16 residues in the CDR3. The CDR3 is CASSAGQGSSYNEQFF. In DNA, the CDR3 is TGTGCCAGCAGCGCCGGACAGGGAAGCTCCTACAATGAGCAGTTCTTC. Full variable domain (missing parts from reference TRBV5-4 and TRBJ2-1): ETGVTQSPTHLIKTRGQQVTLRCSSQSGHNTVSWYQQALGQGPQFIFQYYREEENGRGNFPPRFSGLQFPNYSSELNVNALELDDSALYLCASSAGQGSSYNEQFFGPGTRLTVL.

This sequence joins TRBV20-1 and TRBJ1-2, with D unclear. V lost 6 bases to trimming and J lost 3 bases, with 2 bases between them. This CDR3 region has 9 residues. Germline V gives CDR1 DFQATT, CDR2 SNEGSKA (reference sequence). This CDR3 reads CSADYGYTF. CDR3 coding DNA: TGCAGTGCCGACTATGGCTACACCTTC.

The chain uses TRBV30 and TRBJ1-2, with a possible D match to TRBD1 (5 bases). V shed 3 bases and J shed 7 bases, with 12 bases lying between them. The CDR3 runs to 12 residues. The germline gives CDR1 GTSNPN, CDR2 SVGIG (reference sequence). CDR3 bases: TGTGCCTGGAGCGGGGGTCTCGTTGGCTACACCTTC. Its protein product is CAWSGGLVGYTF.

The chain combines TRBV5-1 with TRBJ2-2; TRBD1 aligns across 7 bases. The CDR3 is made up of 13 amino acids. CDR1 and CDR2 (germline): SGHRS, YFSETQ. The J segment lost 6 bases and the V segment lost 3 bases, leaving 2 bases of the junction unmatched. CDR3 loop: CASSSQGAGELFF. The DNA for the CDR3 is TGCGCCAGCAGCTCGCAGGGGGCCGGGGAGCTGTTTTTT.

CDR3 protein: CASSPSSGPYEQYF. The CDR3 DNA is TGCGCCAGCAGCCCATCCAGCGGGCCCTACGAGCAGTACTTC. J is TRBJ2-7 and V is TRBV4-3; D is perhaps TRBD2 (6 bases). From germline, CDR1 is LGHNA and CDR2 YSLEER. This CDR3 spans 14 amino acids. The V and J ends lost 4 bases and 2 bases respectively, with 12 bases between them.

V is TRBV7-2 and J is TRBJ1-1, with TRBD1 matching over 7 bases. The germline V gene encodes CDR1 SGHTA and CDR2 FQGNSA. V lost 3 bases, J lost 0 bases, and 1 base stayed unmatched. This CDR3 is built from 14 residues. The CDR3 loop reads CASSLGQLNTEAFF. In nucleotides, the CDR3 is TGTGCCAGCAGCTTGGGACAGCTGAACACTGAAGCTTTCTTT.

The chain has TRBV5-1 and TRBJ1-3, with D perhaps matching TRBD1 (5 bases). Per the germline V gene, CDR1 is SGHRS and CDR2 is YFSETQ. Trimming removed 4 bases at V and 5 bases at J, with 13 bases between. The CDR3 runs 14 residues. The CDR3 DNA sequence: TGCGCCAGCAGCCCCGGGGGGTTCAGAAACACCATATATTTT. Encoded protein: CASSPGGFRNTIYF.

V gene TRBV9 combines with J gene TRBJ1-1; tentatively, D is TRBD1 (5 bases). The V gene lost 4 bases and the J gene lost 5 bases, with 21 bases spanning the gap. From germline, CDR1 is SGDLS and CDR2 YYNGEE. CDR3 size: 16 residues. Here the CDR3 reads CASSLGIDSGRTEAFF. CDR3 nucleotide sequence: TGTGCCAGCAGCTTGGGGATCGACAGTGGTAGAACTGAAGCTTTCTTT.

The chain carries TRBV14 and TRBJ1-6; D is unclear. Trimming left V 3 bases short and J 6 bases short, with 12 bases between. The CDR3 consists of 15 residues. Germline values: CDR1 SGHDN, CDR2 FVKESK. CDR3 nucleotides: TGTGCCAGCAGCCACCATCGAGGAGTTAATTCACCCCTCCACTTT. Translated: CASSHHRGVNSPLHF.

The V and J genes are TRBV7-6 and TRBJ2-5, with TRBD2 matching over 9 bases. The CDR3 covers 15 residues. Germline V gene data show CDR1 as SGHVS and CDR2 as FNYEAQ. Trimming took 4 bases from V and 1 from J; bases not matched to a gene: 4. CDR3 residues: CASSSFSGSQETQYF. The CDR3 DNA reads TGTGCCAGCAGCTCGTTTAGCGGGAGCCAAGAGACCCAGTACTTC.

The rearrangement joins TRBV7-6 to TRBJ2-3; tentative D call: TRBD2 (6 bases). Per germline, CDR1 SGHVS and CDR2 FNYEAQ. This CDR3 has 15 amino acids. Deletions cut 1 base from V and 4 bases from J, with 12 bases between. The DNA of the CDR3 is TGTGCCAGCAGCTTAGGGTGGACTAATCCAGATACGCAGTATTTT. It yields the protein CASSLGWTNPDTQYF.

The rearrangement uses TRBV4-3 and TRBJ2-1; 7 nucleotides agree with TRBD2. With 2 bases clipped from V and 1 base from J, the junction kept 17 bases outside the gene matches. Germline CDR1 reads LGHNA; CDR2 reads YSLEER. The CDR3 consists of 20 residues. The CDR3 loop reads CASSQSFEATGGSSYNEQFF. In DNA, the CDR3 is TGCGCCAGCAGCCAATCATTTGAGGCCACGGGCGGGAGTTCCTACAATGAGCAGTTCTTC.

This clone was observed many times. The CDR3 region is CASSARQTPNEKLFF. The CDR3 DNA sequence: TGCGCCAGCAGCGCAAGACAGACCCCTAATGAAAAACTGTTTTTT. The chain carries TRBV5-1 and TRBJ1-4, with a tentative D call TRBD1 (5 bases). Trimming took 4 bases from V and 3 from J, leaving 13 bases between them. The CDR3 sequence is 15 residues long. Germline CDR1 reads SGHRS; CDR2 reads YFSETQ.

This chain joins TRBV2 and TRBJ1-2; perhaps TRBD1 as D (5 bases). The CDR3 runs 15 residues. The germline CDR1 and CDR2 sequences are SNHLY and FYNNEI. Trimming removed 0 bases at V and 6 bases at J, with 14 bases between. CDR3 in amino acids: CASSEALQGMDGYTF. The DNA for the CDR3 is TGTGCCAGCAGTGAAGCGCTTCAGGGTATGGATGGCTACACCTTC.

This chain uses TRBV6-6 with TRBJ1-5; the D gene is possibly TRBD1 (5 bases). Germline V gene data show CDR1 as MNHNY and CDR2 as SVGAGI (reference sequence). Trimming removed 4 bases at V and 5 bases at J, with 9 bases between. This CDR3 has 13 amino acids. For the CDR3, the DNA is TGTGCCAGCAGTTCAGGGCTGTATCAGCCCCAGCATTTT. Translating gives CASSSGLYQPQHF.

The chain couples TRBV6-5 to TRBJ1-2; 9 bases align to TRBD1. The CDR3 is 13 amino acids. Germline CDR1 reads MNHEY; CDR2 reads SVGAGI. The V and J ends lost 6 bases and 8 bases, in that order; junction bases with no gene match: 7. The CDR3 sequence: CASRKQGARGYTF. The CDR3 DNA reads as TGTGCCAGCAGAAAACAGGGGGCTAGGGGCTACACCTTC.

V and J are TRBV13 and TRBJ1-2, with 9 bases lining up with TRBD1. CDR3 length: 15 amino acids. Trimming took 0 bases from V and 7 from J; bases not matched to a gene: 6. CDR1 is PRHDT, CDR2 FYEKMQ, per germline (reference sequence). DNA of the CDR3: TGTGCCAGCAGCTTAGGACAGGGGGCATCTCGTGGCTACACCTTC. It codes for CASSLGQGASRGYTF.

The V and J genes are TRBV7-3 and TRBJ2-2, with D perhaps TRBD2 (5 bases). Germline loops: CDR1 SGHTA, CDR2 FQGTGA. The CDR3 length is 13 residues. Trimming shortened V by 5 bases and J by 7 bases, and 11 bases separated the two germline ends. CDR3 nucleotide sequence: TGTGCCAGCAGCCTACCTGAGGGCGGGGAGCTGTTTTTT. This sequence encodes CASSLPEGGELFF.

The rearrangement links TRBV5-1 to TRBJ2-7; 9 nucleotides align to TRBD1. Germline loops: CDR1 SGHRS, CDR2 YFSETQ. The CDR3 runs 16 residues. The junction had 15 bases not matched to a gene; V was cut back by 4 bases and J by 7 bases. CDR3 amino acids: CASSPGRDREAGEQYV. The CDR3 nucleotides are TGCGCCAGCAGCCCTGGACGGGACAGGGAAGCAGGTGAGCAGTACGTC.

V usage is TRBV5-1 and J usage is TRBJ1-1; 7 bases are a match to TRBD1. The CDR3 is made up of 13 amino acids. The ends lost 3 bases at V and 11 bases at J; junction bases unmatched: 10. Germline CDR1 is SGHRS and CDR2 is YFSETQ. The CDR3 spells CASSSLIDRDAFF. CDR3 coding DNA: TGCGCCAGCAGCTCCCTGATTGACAGGGACGCTTTCTTT.